This T cell receptor (beta chain) originates from a study of beta chain features in type 1 diabetes. Across the whole study: Researchers looked at some 110 million sorted cells across all samples. Study-wide findings and caveats: Reads derived from cDNA could over-represent cells showing high TCR expression. All four CD4+ subsets from Type 1 diabetes patients carried moderately but significantly shorter TCRB CDR3s.

This clone turned up a few times. What it recognizes is unknown. CD45RO/CCR7/CD25/CD127/CD95/CD27 separated CD4+ naive, central memory, regulatory and stem cell-like memory cells by sorting. Purity exceeding 95% was reached by all sorted populations. Sequencing targeted expressed TCRB transcripts, as all isolated RNA had been reverse transcribed. Using immunoSEQ multiplex PCR, the repertoire was profiled, and TCRdb retains in-frame clones only, with some absent. This sample carries 250,000 to 300,000 clones, 14% of them seen once, and the ten largest clones take 0.015% to 0.02%. J lost 7 bases, V lost 5 bases, and 5 bases had no gene match. Germline V lookup: CDR1 SGHTA, CDR2 FQGNSA. This CDR3 spans 15 amino acids.

V and J are TRBV7-2 and TRBJ2-2; 12 bases map to TRBD2. What was sequenced was naive CD4+ T cells from blood. The clonotype comes from a young man with type 1 diabetes. The CDR3 DNA reads as TGTGCCAGCAGCCTACTAGCGGGAGGTTACGGGGAGCTGTTTTTT. It encodes CASSLLAGGYGELFF.